Listed here are 3 T cell receptor beta chains from one sample, sequenced in a study of T-cell reconstitution after alpha-beta-depleted transplantation in children. Unique molecular identifiers were incorporated into the prepared TCRbeta library. Using its own MiXCR run on the PCR reads, TCRdb lists one record per CDR3 protein. The sample has around 94,000 distinct CDR3 sequences, roughly 7.6% seen once. The sample consisted of PBMCs, taken before TCRalphabeta/CD19-depleted stem cell transplant. The receptors derive from a boy younger than 10 with acute lymphoblastic leukemia, due to receive a stem cell transplant.

This clonotype was observed at least ten times. The chain carries TRBV4-1 and TRBJ2-3; no definite D call. The V and J ends lost 0 bases and 3 bases respectively, with 7 bases between them. This CDR3 contains 14 residues. Germline loops: CDR1 MGHRA, CDR2 YSYEKL. The CDR3 loop reads CASSQELPTDTQYF. In DNA form, the CDR3 reads TGCGCCAGCAGCCAAGAGCTCCCGACAGATACGCAGTATTTT.

On this clonotype: Since a much larger clone is just one base distant, this may be a read error. In DNA, the CDR3 is TGTGCCGGCAGCTTAGGCCTGGCGGTTTCGGATGAGCAGTTCTTC. Translated, it gives CAGSLGLAVSDEQFF. The rearrangement joins TRBV11-3 to TRBJ2-1; D is ambiguous. CDR1 and CDR2 from the germline V gene are SGHNT and YENEEA. The CDR3 is 15 amino acids.

The table lists this clonotype with many counts. V is TRBV12-3 or TRBV12-4 and J is TRBJ2-1, with 7 bases aligning to TRBD1. J gave up 0 bases and V 5 bases, and 7 bases lay outside the gene matches. The CDR3 is 16 amino acids. The CDR3 DNA is TGTGCCAGCAGTATGGGACAGCCGAGCTCCTACAATGAGCAGTTCTTC. Amino acid sequence: CASSMGQPSSYNEQFF.